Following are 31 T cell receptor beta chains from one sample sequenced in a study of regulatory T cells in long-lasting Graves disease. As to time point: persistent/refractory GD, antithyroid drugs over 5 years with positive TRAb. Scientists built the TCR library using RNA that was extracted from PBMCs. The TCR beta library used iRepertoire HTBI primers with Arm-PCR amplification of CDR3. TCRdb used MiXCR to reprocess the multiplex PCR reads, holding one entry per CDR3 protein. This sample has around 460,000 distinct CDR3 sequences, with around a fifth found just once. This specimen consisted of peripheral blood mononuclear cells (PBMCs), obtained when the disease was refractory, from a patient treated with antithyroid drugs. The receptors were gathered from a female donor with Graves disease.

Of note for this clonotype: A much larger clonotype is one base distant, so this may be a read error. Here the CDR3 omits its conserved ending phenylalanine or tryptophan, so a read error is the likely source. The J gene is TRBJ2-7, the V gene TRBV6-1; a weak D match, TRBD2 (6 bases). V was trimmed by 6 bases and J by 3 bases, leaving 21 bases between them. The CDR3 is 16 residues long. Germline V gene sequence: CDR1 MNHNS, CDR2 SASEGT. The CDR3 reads CASRQISRGIIYEQYL. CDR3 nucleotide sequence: TGTGCCAGCAGACAAATTTCCCGGGGGATTATCTACGAGCAGTACCTC.

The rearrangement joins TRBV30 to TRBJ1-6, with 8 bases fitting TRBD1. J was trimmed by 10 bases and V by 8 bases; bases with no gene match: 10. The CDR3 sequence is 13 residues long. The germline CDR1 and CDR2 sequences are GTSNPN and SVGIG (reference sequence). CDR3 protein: CAATGADGSPLHF. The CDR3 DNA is TGTGCCGCGACAGGGGCGGATGGGTCACCCCTCCACTTT.

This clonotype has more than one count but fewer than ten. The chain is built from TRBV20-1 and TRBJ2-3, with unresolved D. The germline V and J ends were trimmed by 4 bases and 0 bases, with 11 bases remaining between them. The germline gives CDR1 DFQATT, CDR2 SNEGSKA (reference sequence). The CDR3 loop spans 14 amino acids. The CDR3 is CSATSGVSTDTQYF. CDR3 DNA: TGCAGTGCTACATCCGGTGTTAGCACAGATACGCAGTATTTT.

The CDR3 nucleotides read TGTGCCAGCAGTCCCCGCATCAGCTCCTACGAGCAGTACTTC. Residues: CASSPRISSYEQYF. The genes are TRBV27 and TRBJ2-7, with no clear D. The CDR3 contains 14 residues. Between the trimmed V and J ends, which lost 5 bases and 0 bases, there was a span of 11 bases. Germline values: CDR1 MNHEY, CDR2 SMNVEV (reference sequence).

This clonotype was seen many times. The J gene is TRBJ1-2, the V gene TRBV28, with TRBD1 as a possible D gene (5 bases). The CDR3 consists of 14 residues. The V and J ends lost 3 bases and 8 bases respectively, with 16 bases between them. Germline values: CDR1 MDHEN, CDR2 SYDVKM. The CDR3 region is CASSLYTGTMGYTF. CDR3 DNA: TGTGCCAGCAGTTTGTATACAGGAACTATGGGCTACACCTTC.

In nucleotides, the CDR3 is TGCAGCGTTGCCCCGGGACAGGGGACCTACGAGCAGTACTTC. It encodes CSVAPGQGTYEQYF. This sequence joins TRBV29-1 and TRBJ2-7, with TRBD1 matching 10 bases. After removal of 4 bases from V and 2 bases from J, the junction contained 5 bases not matched to a gene. CDR1 SQVTM and CDR2 ANQGSEA come from the germline V gene. CDR3 length: 14 residues.

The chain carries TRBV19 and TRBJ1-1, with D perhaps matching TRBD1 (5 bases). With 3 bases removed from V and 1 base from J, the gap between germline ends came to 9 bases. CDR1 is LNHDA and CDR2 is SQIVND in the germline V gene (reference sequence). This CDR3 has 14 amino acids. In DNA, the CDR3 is TGTGCCAGTAGTATCCCCGGACAGAACACTGAAGCTTTCTTT. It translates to CASSIPGQNTEAFF.

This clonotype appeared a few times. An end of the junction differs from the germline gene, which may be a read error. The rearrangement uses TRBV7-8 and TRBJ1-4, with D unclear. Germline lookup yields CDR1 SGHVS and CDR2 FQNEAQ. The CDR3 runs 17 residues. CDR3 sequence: CASSSLTASTTNEELFF. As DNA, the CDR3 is TGTGCCAGCAGCTCGTTAACAGCTTCTACAACTAATGAAGAACTGTTTTTT.

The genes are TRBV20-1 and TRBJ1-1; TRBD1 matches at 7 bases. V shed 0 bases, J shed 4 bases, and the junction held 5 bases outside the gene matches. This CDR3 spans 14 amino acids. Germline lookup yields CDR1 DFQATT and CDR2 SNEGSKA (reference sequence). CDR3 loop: CSARDQQGPTEAFF. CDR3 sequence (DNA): TGCAGTGCTAGAGATCAACAGGGGCCCACTGAAGCTTTCTTT.

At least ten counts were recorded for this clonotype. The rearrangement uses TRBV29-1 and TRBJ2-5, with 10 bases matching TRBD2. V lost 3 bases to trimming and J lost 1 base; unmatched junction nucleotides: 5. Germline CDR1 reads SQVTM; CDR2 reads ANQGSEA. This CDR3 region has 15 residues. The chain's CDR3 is CSVEVSGGFQETQYF. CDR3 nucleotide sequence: TGCAGCGTTGAGGTTAGCGGGGGGTTCCAAGAGACCCAGTACTTC.

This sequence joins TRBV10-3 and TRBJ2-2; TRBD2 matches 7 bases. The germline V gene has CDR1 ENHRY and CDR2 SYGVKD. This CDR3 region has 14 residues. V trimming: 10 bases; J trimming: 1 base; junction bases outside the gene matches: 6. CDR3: CARSSSGNTGELFF. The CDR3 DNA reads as TGTGCCAGATCTTCTAGCGGGAACACCGGGGAGCTGTTTTTT.

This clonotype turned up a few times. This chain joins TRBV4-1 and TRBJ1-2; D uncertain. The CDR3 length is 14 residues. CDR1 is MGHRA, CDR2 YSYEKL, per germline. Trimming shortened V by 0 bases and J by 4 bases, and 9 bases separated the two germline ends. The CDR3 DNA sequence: TGCGCCAGCAGCCAAGAGTTGGGAATCTATGGCTACACCTTC. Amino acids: CASSQELGIYGYTF.

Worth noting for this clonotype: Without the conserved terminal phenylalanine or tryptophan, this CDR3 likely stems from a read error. The CDR3 sequence is CSARDGGAYEQYL. The CDR3 coding sequence is TGCAGTGCTAGAGATGGAGGCGCCTACGAGCAGTACCTC. The chain combines TRBV20-1 with TRBJ2-7; a possible D gene is TRBD2 (5 bases). V was cut by 0 bases and J by 2 bases, with 8 bases left in between. The CDR3 has 13 residues. Germline CDR1 DFQATT, CDR2 SNEGSKA (reference sequence).

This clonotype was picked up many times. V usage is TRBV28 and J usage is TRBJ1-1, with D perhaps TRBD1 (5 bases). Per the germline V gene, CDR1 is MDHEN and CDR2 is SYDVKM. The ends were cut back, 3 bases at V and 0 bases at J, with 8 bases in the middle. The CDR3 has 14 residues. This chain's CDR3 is CASSLTDMNTEAFF. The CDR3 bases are TGTGCCAGCAGTTTGACAGACATGAACACTGAAGCTTTCTTT.

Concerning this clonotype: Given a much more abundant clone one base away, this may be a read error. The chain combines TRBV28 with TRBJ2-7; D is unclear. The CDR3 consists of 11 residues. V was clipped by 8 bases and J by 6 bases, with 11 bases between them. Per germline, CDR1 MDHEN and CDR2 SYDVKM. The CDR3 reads CASPPGLEQYF. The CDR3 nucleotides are TGTGCCAGCCCACCCGGGCTCGAGCAGTACTTC.

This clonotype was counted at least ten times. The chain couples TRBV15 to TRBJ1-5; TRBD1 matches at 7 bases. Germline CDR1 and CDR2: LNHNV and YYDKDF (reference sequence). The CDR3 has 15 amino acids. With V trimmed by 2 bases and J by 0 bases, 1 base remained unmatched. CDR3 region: CATSRTGASNQPQHF. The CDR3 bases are TGTGCCACCAGCAGAACAGGGGCTAGCAATCAGCCCCAGCATTTT.

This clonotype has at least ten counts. Here the CDR3 reads CAAAPGGSSYEQYF. The CDR3 DNA follows: TGTGCCGCGGCCCCGGGGGGGAGCTCCTACGAGCAGTACTTC. The chain carries TRBV28 and TRBJ2-7; 8 bases fit TRBD2. Looked up from germline, CDR1 is MDHEN and CDR2 is SYDVKM. Trimming took 11 bases from V and 0 from J; bases not matched to a gene: 9. This CDR3 spans 14 amino acids.

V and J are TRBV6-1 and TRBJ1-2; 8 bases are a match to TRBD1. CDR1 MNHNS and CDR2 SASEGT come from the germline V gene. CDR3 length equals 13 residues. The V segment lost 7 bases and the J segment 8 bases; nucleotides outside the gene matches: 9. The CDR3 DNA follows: TGTGCCAGCATCATGCAGGGGGCACAGGGCTACACCTTC. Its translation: CASIMQGAQGYTF.

This chain's CDR3 is CASSLRPGTGDSREQYF. CDR3 nucleotides: TGTGCCAGCAGCTTAAGACCCGGGACAGGGGATTCGAGAGAGCAGTACTTC. The V call is TRBV11-2, the J call TRBJ2-7; 10 bases are shared with TRBD1. This CDR3 is built from 17 residues. Germline V lookup: CDR1 SGHAT, CDR2 FQNNGV. J lost 7 bases, V lost 2 bases, and 14 bases had no gene match.

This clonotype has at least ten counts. The CDR3 region has the DNA TGTGCCAGCAGCCCACCGGGACAGGGACGATACAATGAGCAGTTCTTC. Protein: CASSPPGQGRYNEQFF. The chain couples TRBV28 to TRBJ2-1; 9 nucleotides line up with TRBD1. The length of the CDR3 is 16 residues. J gave up 4 bases and V 6 bases, and 10 bases lay outside the gene matches. The V gene's germline CDR1 is MDHEN and CDR2 SYDVKM.

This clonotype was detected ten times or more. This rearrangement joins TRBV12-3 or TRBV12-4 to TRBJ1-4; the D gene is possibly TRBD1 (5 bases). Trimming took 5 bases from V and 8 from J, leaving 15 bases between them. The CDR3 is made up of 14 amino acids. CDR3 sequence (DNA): TGTGCCAGCAGTCAAGCCGGGACGTCGGAAAAACTGTTTTTT. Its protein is CASSQAGTSEKLFF.

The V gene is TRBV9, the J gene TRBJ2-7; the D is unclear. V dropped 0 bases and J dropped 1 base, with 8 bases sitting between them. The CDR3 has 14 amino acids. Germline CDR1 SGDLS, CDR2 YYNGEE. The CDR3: CASSVVDGSYEQYF. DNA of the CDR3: TGTGCCAGCAGCGTAGTTGATGGATCCTACGAGCAGTACTTC.

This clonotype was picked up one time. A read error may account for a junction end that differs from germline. The CDR3 sequence is CTSSYKGSNQPQHF. DNA for the CDR3: TGTACCAGCAGTTATAAGGGGAGCAATCAGCCCCAGCATTTT. This rearrangement joins TRBV6-2 or TRBV6-3 to TRBJ1-5; D is perhaps TRBD1 (5 bases). The germline gives CDR1 MNHEY, CDR2 SVGEGT. This CDR3 has 14 residues.

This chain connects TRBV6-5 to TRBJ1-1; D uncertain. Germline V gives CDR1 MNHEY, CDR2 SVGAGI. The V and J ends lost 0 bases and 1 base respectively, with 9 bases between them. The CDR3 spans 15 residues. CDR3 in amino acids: CASSYSRVGNTEAFF. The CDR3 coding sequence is TGTGCCAGCAGTTACTCAAGGGTCGGGAACACTGAAGCTTTCTTT.

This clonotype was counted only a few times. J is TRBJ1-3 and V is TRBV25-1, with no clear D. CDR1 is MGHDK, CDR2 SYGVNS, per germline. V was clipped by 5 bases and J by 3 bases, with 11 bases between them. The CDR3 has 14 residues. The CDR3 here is CASSRPSNGNTIYF. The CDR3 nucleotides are TGTGCCAGCAGTCGGCCCTCGAATGGAAACACCATATATTTT.

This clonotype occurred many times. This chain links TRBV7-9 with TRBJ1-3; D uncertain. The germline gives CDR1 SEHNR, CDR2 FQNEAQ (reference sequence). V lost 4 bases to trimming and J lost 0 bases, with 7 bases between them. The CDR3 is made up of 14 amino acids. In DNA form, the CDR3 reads TGTGCCAGCAGCTCCGGTTCCTCTGGAAACACCATATATTTT. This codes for CASSSGSSGNTIYF.

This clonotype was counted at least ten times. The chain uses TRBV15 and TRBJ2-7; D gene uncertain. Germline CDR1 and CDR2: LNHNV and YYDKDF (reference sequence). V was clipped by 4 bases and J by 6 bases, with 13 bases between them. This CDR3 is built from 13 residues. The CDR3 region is CATSISRAREQYF. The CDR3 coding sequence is TGTGCCACCAGCATTTCCCGCGCCCGCGAGCAGTACTTC.

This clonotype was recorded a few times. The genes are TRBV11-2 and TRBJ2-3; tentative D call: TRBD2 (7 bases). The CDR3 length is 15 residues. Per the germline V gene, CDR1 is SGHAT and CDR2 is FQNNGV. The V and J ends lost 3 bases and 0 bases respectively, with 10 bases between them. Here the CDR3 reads CASSFGGASTDTQYF. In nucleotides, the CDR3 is TGTGCCAGCAGCTTTGGGGGGGCTAGCACAGATACGCAGTATTTT.

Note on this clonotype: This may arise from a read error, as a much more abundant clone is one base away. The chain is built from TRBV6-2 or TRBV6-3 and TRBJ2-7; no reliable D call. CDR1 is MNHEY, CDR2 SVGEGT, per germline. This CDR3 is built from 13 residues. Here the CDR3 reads CASSHSYSYEQYF. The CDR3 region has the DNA TGTGCCAGCAGTCACTCTTATTCCTACGAGCAGTACTTC.

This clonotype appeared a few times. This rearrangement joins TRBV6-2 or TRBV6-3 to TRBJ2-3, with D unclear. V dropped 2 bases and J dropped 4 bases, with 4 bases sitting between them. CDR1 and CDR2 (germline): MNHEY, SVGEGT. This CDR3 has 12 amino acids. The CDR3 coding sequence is TGTGCCAGCAGTTACGGACCAGATACGCAGTATTTT. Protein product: CASSYGPDTQYF.

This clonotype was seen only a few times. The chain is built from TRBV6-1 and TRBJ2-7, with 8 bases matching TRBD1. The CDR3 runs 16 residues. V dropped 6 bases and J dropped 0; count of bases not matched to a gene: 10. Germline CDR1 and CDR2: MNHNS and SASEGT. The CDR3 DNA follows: TGTGCCAGCAGGACGACAGGGGCCACCTACTCCTACGAGCAGTACTTC. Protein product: CASRTTGATYSYEQYF.